The clone carrying this T cell receptor (beta chain) was counted only a few times. This sample was taken from a study of blood T cells in healthy people across ages. V was trimmed by 3 bases and J by 0 bases, leaving 9 bases between them. Germline V gene data show CDR1 as MNHEY and CDR2 as SMNVEV (reference sequence). CDR3 length: 15 amino acids. Then a second PCR, running about 6 to 11 cycles, was carried out with a sample-barcoded 5' primer and a J-beta primer mix. TCRdb passed the 5' RACE reads through MiXCR, listing each CDR3 protein once. This table has roughly 560,000 distinct CDR3 sequences, 24% appearing once. With each sample, at least 6 micrograms of total RNA were extracted. This sample was shared with a second study, whose subject was T cells of mothers and their children. From that second work: Over 9.5 million TCR beta CDR3 reads were obtained from each mother, and about 3 million from each child.

Specimen: blood. This TCR came from a boy between 10 and 17 years old in good health. The V and J genes are TRBV27 and TRBJ1-5, with unresolved D. The CDR3 sequence: CASSFRVGSNQPQHF. The DNA for the CDR3 is TGTGCCAGCAGTTTCCGAGTAGGTAGCAATCAGCCCCAGCATTTT.